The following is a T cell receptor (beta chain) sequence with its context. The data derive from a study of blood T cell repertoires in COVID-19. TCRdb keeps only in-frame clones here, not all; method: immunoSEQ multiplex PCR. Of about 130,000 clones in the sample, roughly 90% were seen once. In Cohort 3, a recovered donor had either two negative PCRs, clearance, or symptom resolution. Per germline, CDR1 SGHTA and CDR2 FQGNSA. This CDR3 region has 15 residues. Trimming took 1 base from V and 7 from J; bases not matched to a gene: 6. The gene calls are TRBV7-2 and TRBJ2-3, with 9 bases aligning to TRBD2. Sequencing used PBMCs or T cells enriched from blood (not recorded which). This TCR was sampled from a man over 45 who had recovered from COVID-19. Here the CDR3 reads CASSLGSTSGYTQYF. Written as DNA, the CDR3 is TGTGCCAGCAGCTTAGGAAGTACTAGCGGGTATACGCAGTATTTT.